These 3 T cell receptor beta chains originate from one sample sequenced in a study of neoadjuvant anti-PD-1 for oral cavity cancer. Libraries were prepared by immunoSEQ multiplex PCR; TCRdb keeps only in-frame clonotypes and omits some of them. The sample has roughly 15,000 clones; about 64% are singletons. The source material was PBMCs, sampled before nivolumab (anti-PD-1) treatment. The receptors were gathered from a person between 40 and 79 years old with oral cavity squamous cell carcinoma.

The chain's CDR3 is CASSEHRGLAKNIQYF. DNA for the CDR3: TGTGCCAGCAGTGAACACAGGGGACTAGCCAAAAACATTCAGTACTTC. The J gene is TRBJ2-4, the V gene TRBV6-1, with a tentative D call TRBD1 (7 bases). The CDR3 extends over 16 amino acids. Trimming removed 2 bases from V and 0 bases from J, with 11 bases in between. From germline, CDR1 is MNHNS and CDR2 SASEGT.

The rearrangement links TRBV21-1 to TRBJ2-2; TRBD2, the D gene given by the table, was not confirmed from the DNA. TRBV21-1 is reported as a pseudogene. There are 20 residues in the CDR3. The CDR3 DNA reads as TGTGCCAGCAGCCTCTATCCAGGACTAGCGGACCAGATAAGCACCGGGGAGCTGTTTTTT. It translates to CASSLYPGLADQISTGELFF.

The V call is TRBV27, the J call TRBJ2-2; D is unresolved. The CDR3 length is 12 residues. V lost 5 bases and J lost 9, with 10 bases in between. Germline-derived CDR1 and CDR2 are MNHEY and SMNVEV (reference sequence). CDR3 sequence (DNA): TGTGCCAGCAGTCCCCTTCATCGGGAGCTGTTTTTT. This gives the protein CASSPLHRELFF.